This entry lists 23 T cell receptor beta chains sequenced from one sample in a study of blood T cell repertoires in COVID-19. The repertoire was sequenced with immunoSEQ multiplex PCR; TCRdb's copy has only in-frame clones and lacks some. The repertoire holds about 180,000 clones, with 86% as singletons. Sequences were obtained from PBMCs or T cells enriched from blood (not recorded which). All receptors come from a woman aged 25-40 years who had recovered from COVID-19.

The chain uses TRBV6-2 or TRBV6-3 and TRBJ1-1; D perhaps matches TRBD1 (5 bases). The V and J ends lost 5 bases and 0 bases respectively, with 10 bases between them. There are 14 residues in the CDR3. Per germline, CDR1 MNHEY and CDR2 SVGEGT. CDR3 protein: CASSKAGMNTEAFF. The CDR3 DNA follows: TGTGCCAGCAGTAAGGCAGGGATGAACACTGAAGCTTTCTTT.

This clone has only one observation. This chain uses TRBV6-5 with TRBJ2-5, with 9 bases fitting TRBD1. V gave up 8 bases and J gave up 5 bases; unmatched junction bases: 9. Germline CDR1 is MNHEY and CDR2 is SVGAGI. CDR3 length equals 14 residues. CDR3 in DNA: TGTGCCAGCCAGGGACAGGGTTTCCGGGAGACCCAGTACTTC. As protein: CASQGQGFRETQYF.

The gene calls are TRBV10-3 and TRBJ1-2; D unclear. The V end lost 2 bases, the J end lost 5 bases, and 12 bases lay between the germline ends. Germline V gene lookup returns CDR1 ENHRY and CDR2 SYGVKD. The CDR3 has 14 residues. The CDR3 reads CAISEESPPYGYTF. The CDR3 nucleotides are TGTGCCATCAGTGAGGAGTCCCCTCCTTATGGCTACACCTTC.

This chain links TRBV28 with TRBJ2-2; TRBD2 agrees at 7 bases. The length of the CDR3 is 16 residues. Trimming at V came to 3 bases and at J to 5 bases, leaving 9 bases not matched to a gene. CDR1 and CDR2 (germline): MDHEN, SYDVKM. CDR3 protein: CASSFFRTRTTGELFF. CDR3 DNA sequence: TGTGCCAGCAGTTTTTTTAGGACTAGAACAACCGGGGAGCTGTTTTTT.

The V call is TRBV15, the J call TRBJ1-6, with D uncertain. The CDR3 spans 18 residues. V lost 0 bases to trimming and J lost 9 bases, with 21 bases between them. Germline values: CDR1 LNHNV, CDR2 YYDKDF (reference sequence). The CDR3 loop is CATSRDSGLGESGSPLHF. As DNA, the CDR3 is TGTGCCACCAGCAGAGATTCAGGTCTTGGGGAGTCGGGTTCACCCCTCCACTTT.

CDR3 sequence reads: CASSLVSSYNEQFF. In nucleotides, the CDR3 is TGTGCCAGCAGCTTGGTTAGTAGCTACAATGAGCAGTTCTTC. The genes are TRBV7-8 and TRBJ2-1; D uncertain. The CDR3 loop spans 14 amino acids. V was cut by 3 bases and J by 3 bases, with 9 bases left in between. The germline gives CDR1 SGHVS, CDR2 FQNEAQ. The variable domain in full, with the rest retrieved from reference TRBV7-8 and TRBJ2-1, is GAGVSQSPRYKVAKRGQDVALRCDPISGHVSLFWYQQALGQGPEFLTYFQNEAQLDKSGLPSDRFFAERPEGSVSTLKIQRTQQEDSAVYLCASSLVSSYNEQFFGPGTRLTVL.

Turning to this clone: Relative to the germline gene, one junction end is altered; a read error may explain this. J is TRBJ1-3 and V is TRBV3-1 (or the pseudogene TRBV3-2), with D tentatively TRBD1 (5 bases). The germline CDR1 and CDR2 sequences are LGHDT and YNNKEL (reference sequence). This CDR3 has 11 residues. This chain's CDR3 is CASSQDGAVEF. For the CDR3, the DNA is TGTGCCAGCAGCCAAGATGGGGCGGTGGAATTT.

The CDR3 reads CARSLPTDYLYEQYF. The CDR3, as DNA: TGTGCCAGAAGCTTACCTACAGACTACCTCTACGAGCAGTACTTC. The chain joins TRBV7-5 to TRBJ2-7; the table's D call, TRBD2, has no DNA check behind it. TRBV7-5 is designated a pseudogene. The CDR3 consists of 15 residues.

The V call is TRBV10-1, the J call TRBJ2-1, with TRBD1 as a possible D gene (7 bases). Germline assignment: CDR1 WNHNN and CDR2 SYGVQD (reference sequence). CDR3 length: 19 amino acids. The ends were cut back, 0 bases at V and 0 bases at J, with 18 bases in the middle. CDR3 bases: TGCGCCAGCAGTGAGTCGATCTGGAGGGGGCAAAGCTCCTACAATGAGCAGTTCTTC. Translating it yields CASSESIWRGQSSYNEQFF.

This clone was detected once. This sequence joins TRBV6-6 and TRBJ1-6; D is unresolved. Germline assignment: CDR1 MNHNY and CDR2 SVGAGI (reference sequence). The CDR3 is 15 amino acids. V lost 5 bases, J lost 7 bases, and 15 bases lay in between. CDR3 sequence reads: CASSPQVAGNSPLHF. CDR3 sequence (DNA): TGTGCCAGCAGTCCCCAGGTTGCGGGGAATTCACCCCTCCACTTT.

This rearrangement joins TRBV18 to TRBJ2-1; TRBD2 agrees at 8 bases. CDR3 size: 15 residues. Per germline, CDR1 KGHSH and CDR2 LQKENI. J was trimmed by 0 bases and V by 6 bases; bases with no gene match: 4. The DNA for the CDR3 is TGTGCCAGCTCCTTAGCGGGGAGCTCCTACAATGAGCAGTTCTTC. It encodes CASSLAGSSYNEQFF. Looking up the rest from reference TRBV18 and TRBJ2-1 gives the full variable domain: NAGVMQNPRHLVRRRGQEARLRCSPMKGHSHVYWYRQLPEEGLKFMVYLQKENIIDESGMPKERFSAEFPKEGPSILRIQQVVRGDSAAYFCASSLAGSSYNEQFFGPGTRLTVL.

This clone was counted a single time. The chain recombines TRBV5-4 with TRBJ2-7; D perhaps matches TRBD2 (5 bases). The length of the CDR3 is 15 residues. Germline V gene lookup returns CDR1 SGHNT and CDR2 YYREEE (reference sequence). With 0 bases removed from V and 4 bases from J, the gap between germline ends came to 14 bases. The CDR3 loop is CASSLEPSSPYEQYF. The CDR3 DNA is TGTGCCAGCAGCTTGGAGCCTAGCTCACCTTACGAGCAGTACTTC.

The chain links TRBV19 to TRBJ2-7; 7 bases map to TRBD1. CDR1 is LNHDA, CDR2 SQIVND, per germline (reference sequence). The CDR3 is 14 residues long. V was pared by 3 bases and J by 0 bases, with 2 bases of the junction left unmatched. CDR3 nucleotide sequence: TGTGCCAGTAGTATCAGGGGGTACTCCTACGAGCAGTACTTC. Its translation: CASSIRGYSYEQYF. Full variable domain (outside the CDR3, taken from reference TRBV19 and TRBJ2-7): DGGITQSPKYLFRKEGQNVTLSCEQNLNHDAMYWYRQDPGQGLRLIYYSQIVNDFQKGDIAEGYSVSREKKESFPLTVTSAQKNPTAFYLCASSIRGYSYEQYFGPGTRLTVT.

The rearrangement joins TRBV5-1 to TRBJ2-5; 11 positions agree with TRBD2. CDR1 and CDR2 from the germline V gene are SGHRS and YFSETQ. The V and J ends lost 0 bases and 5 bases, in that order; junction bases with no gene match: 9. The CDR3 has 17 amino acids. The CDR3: CASSLGTLAGVDETQYF. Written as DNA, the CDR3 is TGCGCCAGCAGCTTGGGGACACTAGCGGGAGTGGACGAGACCCAGTACTTC.

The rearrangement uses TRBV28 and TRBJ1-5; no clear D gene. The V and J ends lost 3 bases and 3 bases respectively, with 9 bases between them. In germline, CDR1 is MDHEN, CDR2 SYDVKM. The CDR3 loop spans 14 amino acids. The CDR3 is CASSFMILNQPQHF. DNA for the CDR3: TGTGCCAGCAGTTTTATGATACTCAATCAGCCCCAGCATTTT.

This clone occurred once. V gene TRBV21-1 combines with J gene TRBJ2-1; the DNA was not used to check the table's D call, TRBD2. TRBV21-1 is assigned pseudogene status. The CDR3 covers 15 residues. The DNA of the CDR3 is TGTGCCAGCAGCTGGTTGTCTAGCGGAAACAATGAGCAGTTCTTC. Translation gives CASSWLSSGNNEQFF.

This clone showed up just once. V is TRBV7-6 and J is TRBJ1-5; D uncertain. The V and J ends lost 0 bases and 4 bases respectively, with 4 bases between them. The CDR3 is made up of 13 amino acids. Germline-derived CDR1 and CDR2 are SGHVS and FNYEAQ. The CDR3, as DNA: TGTGCCAGCAGCTTAGCGGAGAATCAGCCCCAGCATTTT. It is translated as CASSLAENQPQHF.

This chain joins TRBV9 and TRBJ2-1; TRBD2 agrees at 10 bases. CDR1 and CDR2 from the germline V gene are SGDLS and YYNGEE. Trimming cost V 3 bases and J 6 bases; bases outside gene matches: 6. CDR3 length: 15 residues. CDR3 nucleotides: TGTGCCAGCAGCGCCTGGACTAGCGGTAGCAATGAGCAGTTCTTC. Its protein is CASSAWTSGSNEQFF.

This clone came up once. The CDR3: CASSPTSASGQFF. The CDR3 DNA reads as TGTGCCAGCAGCCCCACCTCTGCGTCCGGGCAGTTCTTC. The V call is TRBV21-1, the J call TRBJ2-1; the table's D gene call, TRBD2, was not cross checked with the DNA. TRBV21-1 is assigned pseudogene status. The CDR3 is 13 residues long.

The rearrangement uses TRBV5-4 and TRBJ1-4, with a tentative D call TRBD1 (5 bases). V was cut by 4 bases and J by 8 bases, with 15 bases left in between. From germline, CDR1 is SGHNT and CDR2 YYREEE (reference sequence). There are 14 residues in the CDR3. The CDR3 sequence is CASSIDSRGEKLFF. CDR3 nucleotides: TGTGCCAGCAGCATTGACAGTCGGGGGGAAAAACTGTTTTTT.

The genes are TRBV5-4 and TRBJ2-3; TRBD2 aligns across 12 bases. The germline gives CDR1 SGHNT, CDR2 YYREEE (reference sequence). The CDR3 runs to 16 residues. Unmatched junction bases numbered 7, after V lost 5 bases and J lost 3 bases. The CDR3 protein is CASSPRTSGETDTQYF. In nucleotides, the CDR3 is TGTGCCAGCAGTCCTCGGACTAGCGGGGAAACAGATACGCAGTATTTT.

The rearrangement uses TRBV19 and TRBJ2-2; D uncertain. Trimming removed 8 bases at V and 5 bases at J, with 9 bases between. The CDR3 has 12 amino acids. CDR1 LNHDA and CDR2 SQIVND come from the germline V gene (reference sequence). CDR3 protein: CASWQRTGELFF. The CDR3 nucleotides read TGTGCCAGTTGGCAGAGGACCGGGGAGCTGTTTTTT.

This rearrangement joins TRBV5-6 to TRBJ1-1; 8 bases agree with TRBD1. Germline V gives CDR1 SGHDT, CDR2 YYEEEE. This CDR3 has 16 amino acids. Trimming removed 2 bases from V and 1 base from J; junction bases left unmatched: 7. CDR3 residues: CASSLVDRVENTEAFF. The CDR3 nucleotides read TGTGCCAGCAGCTTAGTGGACAGGGTCGAGAACACTGAAGCTTTCTTT.